The rows below give T cell receptor beta chains drawn from one sample of a study of identical twins' blood T cells. MiXCR, applied by TCRdb to the 5' RACE reads, yields one record per CDR3 protein. This table holds roughly 340,000 distinct CDR3 sequences, about 28% found once. The sequenced sample was PBMCs. Receptors were obtained from a woman aged 18-50 years in good health. The CDR3 runs from the conserved cysteine through the conserved F or W. Only some rows state a clone size, as once, few, many or a class for expanded clones.

>NA|TRBV19
CASSIRGNSPLHF
>NA|TRBV7-9
CASSFGDSSYEQYF
>NA|TRBV2
CASREAGREELFF
>NA|TRBV20-1
CSATSPPQGHEAFF
>NA|TRBV3-1
CASSPPRPSGYNEQFF
>NA|TRBV19
CASSKRSGANVLTF
>few|TRBV24-1
CATSEGPNTGELFF
>few|TRBV25-1
CASSESNPSDTQYF
>NA|TRBV9
CASGVVDGTYGYTF
>NA|TRBV19
CASNFLGNTEAFF
>NA|TRBV18
CASSPQGALRQPQHF
>NA|TRBV20-1
CSVMGGPADTQYF
>NA|TRBV3-1
CASGRFQTGELFF
>NA|TRBV2
CASSGTDSPLHF
>NA|TRBV18
CASSPEVAYGYTF
>NA|TRBV7-9
CASSYPGQSVNTEAFF
>few|TRBV6-2/TRBV6-3
CASLAGWTEAFF
>few|TRBV19
CASRGRGQGRGSYNEQFF
>NA|TRBV14
CASSQATPYEQYF
>many|TRBV6-2/TRBV6-3
CASSQPQPYEQYF
>NA|TRBV20-1
CSAVGDRFDGYTF
>NA|TRBV18
CASSPVAGDTEAFF
>NA|TRBV11-2
CASSLDRIEAFF
>few|TRBV6-5
CASSYSGRNQETQYF
>NA|TRBV20-1
CSAPQSRVYGYTF
>many|TRBV20-1
CSALGEQAFF
>NA|TRBV5-1
CASSPGLARFGELFF
>NA|TRBV5-1
CASSENRPSAHEQFF
>NA|TRBV20-1
CSASVPLGTEAFF
>few|TRBV20-1
CSARQGLDYGYTF
>NA|TRBV6-6
CASSYLIPLLASGNTIYF
>NA|TRBV20-1
CSATVVRTSGETQYF
>NA|TRBV12-3/TRBV12-4
CASSSGTRGGSAGELFF
>NA|TRBV30
CAWRPTSGGYYEQYF
>NA|TRBV27
CASSLMWGNTEAFF
>few|TRBV2
CASSERQAYGYTF
>NA|TRBV27
CATRTGTMNTEAFF
>NA|TRBV20-1
CSASARHSKNIQYF
>few|TRBV7-9
CASSFGMGNTIYF
>NA|TRBV6-5
CTSSYPGGNEQFF
>NA|TRBV5-1
CASSLGPMTGELFF
>many|TRBV3-1
CASSQDGQRGGLAQPQHF
>few|TRBV4-3
CASSQDRRSYNEQFF
>NA|TRBV7-9
CASSLYRGGDQPQHF
>few|TRBV29-1
CSVPEGEKLFF
>NA|TRBV6-5
CASSYLDRRLAKNIQYF
>NA|TRBV5-4
CASSGRSSYNEQFF
>few|TRBV29-1
CSVRGQTNTEAFF
>NA|TRBV9
CASSAQGLLNYGYTF
>NA|TRBV19
CASSWQDHSYNEQFF
>NA|TRBV7-9
CASSLGSVSTDTQYF
>NA|TRBV5-1
CASSLASGFTDTQYF
>few|TRBV14
CASTMGYNEQFF
>few|TRBV19
CASSVTGTGGLNQPQHF